This T cell receptor (beta chain) was retrieved from a study of post-analysis software for immune sequencing data (dated by TCRdb to the mid-2010s). A note on the overall study: Recorded disease courses included relapsing-remitting, secondary progressive and progressive-relapsing multiple sclerosis, with some patients lacking subtype annotation. The patient repertoires were compared against 10 to 12 previously published healthy control repertoires obtained from donors aged roughly 6 to 28 years. A subset of samples was prepared in parallel using single-end sample barcoding, then pooled and co-amplified after Illumina adapter ligation.

To demonstrate the VDJtools post-analysis software, TCR beta repertoires were profiled from the peripheral blood of more than 10 young patients with multiple sclerosis. The multiple sclerosis patients were children and adolescents between roughly 6 and 16 years of age. A remark on this clonotype: The antigen this receptor binds is unknown. Base-call qualities are not available, and no considerably larger clone is one nucleotide away.

Library preparation was by PCR. The data were produced on an Illumina HiSeq 2500. To reduce PCR and sequencing biases, unique molecular identifiers were built into the TCR beta cDNA libraries. About 500,000 cDNA molecules were obtained for every 1 to 10 million input T cells, so each molecule roughly corresponded to one T cell. The patient libraries were prepared and sequenced using the same protocol as the earlier healthy control dataset. Samples belonging to the same batch were prepared together, multiplexed and sequenced on a shared HiSeq lane. Processing in the source paper ran as follows. Raw barcoded reads were processed with MIGEC, discarding single-read molecular identifier groups before consensus assembly and CDR3 extraction. Clonotype tables were post-analysed with VDJtools, normalizing diversity by down-sampling all datasets to the smallest sample size. To correct batch-related cross-sample contamination, repertoire overlap clustering matched CDR3 amino acid sequences but not nucleotide sequences. TCRdb handled the public reads itself, with Q25 trimming in fastp and clone calling in MiXCR, and kept productive beta chains. Rows with one shared CDR3 protein collapse into an entry with the most common genes and DNA. Here the V and J calls rest on TCRdb's processing, not on the authors' analysis. The sample table shows hundreds of thousands of distinct CDR3 sequences, and less than 45% are seen once. The ten most abundant clones make up about 12% of the sample.

General findings and caveats noted by the study authors: The multiple sclerosis patient group was slightly younger than the control group. Compared with controls, multiple sclerosis patients had significantly lower normalized Chao1 diversity, a finding suggesting substantial peripheral T-cell clonal expansion. Strong co-clustering of samples prepared in the same batch was shown by direct clustering with F measure, prompting a batch-effect correction. Patients showed significantly higher frequencies than controls for about 5 TRBV segments, among them TRBV5-6, TRBV5-1 and TRBV20-1.

CDR1 and CDR2, per the germline V gene (reference sequence), are SEHNR and FQNEAQ. V loses 0 bases, J loses 9 bases, and the germline ends lie 12 bases apart. The CDR3 runs 14 amino acids, cysteine and phenylalanine included. The DNA shown is the 42-base CDR3, in frame from base 1. Here the chain combines TRBV7-9 and TRBJ2-1; the D gene cannot be resolved reliably. The TCR comes from a girl between 5 and 17 years old with multiple sclerosis. Source material: blood. The CDR3 loop reads CASSLAIERPEQFF. The base sequence is TGTGCCAGCAGCTTAGCGATTGAGAGACCTGAGCAGTTCTTC.